This is a list of T cell receptor beta chains from one sample in a study of spatial heterogeneity in lung cancer. TCRdb re-called the 5' RACE reads with MiXCR, one entry per CDR3 protein. The profile shows 25,000 or so distinct CDR3 sequences, 10% to 15% of them singletons. Source: PBMCs, taken at surgery. All receptors come from a female donor with early-stage non-small cell lung cancer. The CDR3 runs from the conserved cysteine through the conserved F or W. A D gene is named only where the DNA matches it firmly. Size tells how often a clone was seen (once, few, many) or the class of an expanded clone, and some rows leave it out.

TRBJ2-1	TRBV20-1	-	-	TGCAGTGCTAGAATACTGGGGGATGAGCAGTTCTTC	CSARILGDEQFF
TRBJ2-3	TRBV29-1	-	TRBD1	TGCAGCGTTGAGACAGGGGGCACAGATACGCAGTATTTT	CSVETGGTDTQYF
TRBJ2-1	TRBV20-1	many	TRBD1	TGCAGTGCTAGATTAAGGACAGGGTTCAATGAGCAGTTCTTC	CSARLRTGFNEQFF
TRBJ2-1	TRBV14	many	-	TGTGCCAGCAGCCTTTTTAAAGGGGGGAGTGGGCAGTTCTTC	CASSLFKGGSGQFF
TRBJ1-2	TRBV4-3	many	-	TGCGCCAGCAGCCAAGATCAGGGCCTTAACTATGGCTACACCTTC	CASSQDQGLNYGYTF
TRBJ2-2	TRBV3-1	many	-	TGTGCCAGCAGCCCTATATACACCGGGGAGCTGTTTTTT	CASSPIYTGELFF
TRBJ2-1	TRBV5-1	many	-	TGCGCCAGCAGCTTTTTGTCTTCTTCCTACAATGAGCAGTTCTTC	CASSFLSSSYNEQFF
TRBJ2-1	TRBV7-2	-	-	TGTGCCAGCAGCTTAGCGGGAGTAAGTAATGAGCAGTTCTTC	CASSLAGVSNEQFF
TRBJ2-1	TRBV4-3	many	TRBD2	TGCGCCAGCAGCCAGCAGACTAGCGGGAGTGATGAGCAGTTCTTC	CASSQQTSGSDEQFF
TRBJ2-6	TRBV11-2	-	-	TGTGCCAGCAGCTTAGACAGGGTGCCCTCTAGTTCCGGGGCCAACGTCCTGACTTTC	CASSLDRVPSSSGANVLTF
TRBJ1-1	TRBV12-3/TRBV12-4	many	-	TGTGCCAGCAGTTTCAACAGCGACACTGAAGCTTTCTTT	CASSFNSDTEAFF